This T cell receptor (beta chain) was identified during a study of blood T cell repertoires in COVID-19. Study as a whole: From T cells, B-cell-depleted T cells, or PBMCs came the material, which was cDNA or gDNA.

In this sample, this clone turned up a few times. Individuals aged about 18 to 89 years were recruited from about two dozen US areas. In assigning cohorts, the study relied on participant-reported clinical history. Donors in Cohort 3 counted as recovered after two negative PCRs, clearance, or symptom resolution. Trimming stripped 4 bases from V and 3 bases from J, with 5 bases between. This CDR3 contains 12 residues. Per the germline V gene, CDR1 is SGDLS and CDR2 is YYNGEE. This table comes from immunoSEQ multiplex PCR, and its TCRdb copy is limited to in-frame clones, with some not included. The sample contains approximately 230,000 clones, 70% to 90% of which appear only once.

The sequenced sample was PBMCs or T cells enriched from blood (not recorded which). The source is a man aged 40-49 years who had recovered from COVID-19. V gene TRBV9 combines with J gene TRBJ2-1, with TRBD2 as a possible D gene (5 bases). CDR3 sequence: CASSRDYNEQFF. For the CDR3, the DNA is TGTGCCAGCAGCCGGGACTACAATGAGCAGTTCTTC.